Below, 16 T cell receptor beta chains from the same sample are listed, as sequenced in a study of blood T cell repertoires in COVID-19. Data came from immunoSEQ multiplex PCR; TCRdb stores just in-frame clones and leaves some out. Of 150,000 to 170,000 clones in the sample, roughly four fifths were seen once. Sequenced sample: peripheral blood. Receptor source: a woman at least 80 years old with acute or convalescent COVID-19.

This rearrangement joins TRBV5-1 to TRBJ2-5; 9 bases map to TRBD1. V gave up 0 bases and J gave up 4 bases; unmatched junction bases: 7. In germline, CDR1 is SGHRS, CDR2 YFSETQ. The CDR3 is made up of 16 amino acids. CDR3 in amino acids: CASSLGTQGAGETQYF. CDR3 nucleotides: TGCGCCAGCAGCTTGGGGACACAGGGGGCGGGAGAGACCCAGTACTTC.

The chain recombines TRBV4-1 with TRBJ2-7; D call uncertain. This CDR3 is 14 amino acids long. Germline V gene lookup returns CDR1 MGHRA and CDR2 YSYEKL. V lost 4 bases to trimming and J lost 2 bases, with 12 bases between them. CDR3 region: CASSPEAVTYEQYF. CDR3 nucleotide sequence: TGCGCCAGCAGCCCAGAGGCGGTAACCTACGAGCAGTACTTC.

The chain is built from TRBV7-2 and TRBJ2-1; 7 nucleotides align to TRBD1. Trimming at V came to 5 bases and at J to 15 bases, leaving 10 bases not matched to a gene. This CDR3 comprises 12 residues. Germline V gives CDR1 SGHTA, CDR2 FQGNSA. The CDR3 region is CASSVGDRARFF. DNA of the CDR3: TGTGCCAGCAGCGTAGGCGACAGGGCTCGGTTCTTC.

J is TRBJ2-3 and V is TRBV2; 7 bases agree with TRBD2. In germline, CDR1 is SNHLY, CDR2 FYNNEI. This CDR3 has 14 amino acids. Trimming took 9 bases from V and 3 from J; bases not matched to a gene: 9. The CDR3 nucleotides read TGTGCCAGGGGGAGGGAGAAGGGGACAGATACGCAGTATTTT. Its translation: CARGREKGTDTQYF.

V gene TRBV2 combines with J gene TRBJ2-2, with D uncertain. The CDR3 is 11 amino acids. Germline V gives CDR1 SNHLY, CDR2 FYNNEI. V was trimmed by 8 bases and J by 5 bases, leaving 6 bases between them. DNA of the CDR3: TGTGCCAGCGCTACGACCGGGGAGCTGTTTTTT. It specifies CASATTGELFF.

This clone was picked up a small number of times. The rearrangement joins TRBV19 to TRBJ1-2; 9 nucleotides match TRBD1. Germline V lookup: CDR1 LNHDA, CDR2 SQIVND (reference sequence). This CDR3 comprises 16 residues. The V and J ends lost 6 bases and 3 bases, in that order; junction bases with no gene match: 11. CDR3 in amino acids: CASSIPGQGLDYGYTF. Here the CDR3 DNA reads TGTGCCAGTAGCATCCCGGGACAGGGCTTGGACTATGGCTACACCTTC.

CDR3 in amino acids: CASSPPAGEQYF. CDR3 in DNA: TGTGCCAGCTCACCACCGGCGGGGGAGCAGTACTTC. The chain employs TRBV18 and TRBJ2-7, with D possibly matching TRBD2 (6 bases). V lost 0 bases and J 7 bases, leaving 7 bases between the germline ends. Germline V gene sequence: CDR1 KGHSH, CDR2 LQKENI. The CDR3 totals 12 residues. Full variable domain (rest looked up from reference TRBV18 and TRBJ2-7): NAGVMQNPRHLVRRRGQEARLRCSPMKGHSHVYWYRQLPEEGLKFMVYLQKENIIDESGMPKERFSAEFPKEGPSILRIQQVVRGDSAAYFCASSPPAGEQYFGPGTRLTVT.

The CDR3 protein is CASSPLGAMDTGELFF. The CDR3 nucleotides read TGTGCCAGCTCACCTTTAGGGGCGATGGACACCGGGGAGCTGTTTTTT. The chain recombines TRBV18 with TRBJ2-2; perhaps TRBD1 as D (5 bases). The CDR3 totals 16 residues. Germline CDR1 reads KGHSH; CDR2 reads LQKENI. V shed 3 bases and J shed 3 bases, with 14 bases lying between them.

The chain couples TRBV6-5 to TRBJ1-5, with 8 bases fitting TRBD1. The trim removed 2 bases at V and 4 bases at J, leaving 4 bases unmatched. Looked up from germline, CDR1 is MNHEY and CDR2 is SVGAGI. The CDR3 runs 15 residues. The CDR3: CASSYGTGGNQPQHF. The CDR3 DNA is TGTGCCAGCAGTTACGGGACAGGAGGGAATCAGCCCCAGCATTTT.

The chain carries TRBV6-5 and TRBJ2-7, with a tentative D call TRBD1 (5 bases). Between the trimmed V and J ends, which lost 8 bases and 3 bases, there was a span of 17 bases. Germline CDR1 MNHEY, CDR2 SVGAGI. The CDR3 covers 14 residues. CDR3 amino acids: CASDRRIGYYEQYF. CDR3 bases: TGTGCCAGCGACAGACGCATCGGCTACTACGAGCAGTACTTC.

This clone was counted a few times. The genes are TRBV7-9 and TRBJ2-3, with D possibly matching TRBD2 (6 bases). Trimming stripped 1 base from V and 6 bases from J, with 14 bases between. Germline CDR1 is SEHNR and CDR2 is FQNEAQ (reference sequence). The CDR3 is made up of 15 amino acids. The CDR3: CASSLGASAGDTQYF. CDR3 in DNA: TGTGCCAGCAGCTTAGGAGCATCCGCGGGGGATACGCAGTATTTT.

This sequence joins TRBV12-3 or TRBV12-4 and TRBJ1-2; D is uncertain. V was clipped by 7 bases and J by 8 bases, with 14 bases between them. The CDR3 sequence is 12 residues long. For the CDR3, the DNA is TGTGCCAGCAATCTTGGCCCCGGGGGCTACACCTTC. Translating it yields CASNLGPGGYTF.

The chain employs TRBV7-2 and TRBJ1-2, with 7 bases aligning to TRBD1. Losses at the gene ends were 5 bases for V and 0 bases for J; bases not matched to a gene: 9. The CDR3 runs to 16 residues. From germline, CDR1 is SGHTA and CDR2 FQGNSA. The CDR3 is CASSIPLGQTNYGYTF. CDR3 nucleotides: TGTGCCAGCAGCATCCCCCTGGGACAGACTAACTATGGCTACACCTTC.

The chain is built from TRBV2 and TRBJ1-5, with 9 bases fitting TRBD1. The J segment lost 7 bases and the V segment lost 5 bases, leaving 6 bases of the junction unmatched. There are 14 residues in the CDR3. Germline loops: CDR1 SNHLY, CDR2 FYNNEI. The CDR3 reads CASSIQGAAQPQHF. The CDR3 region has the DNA TGTGCCAGCAGTATACAGGGGGCCGCGCAGCCCCAGCATTTT.

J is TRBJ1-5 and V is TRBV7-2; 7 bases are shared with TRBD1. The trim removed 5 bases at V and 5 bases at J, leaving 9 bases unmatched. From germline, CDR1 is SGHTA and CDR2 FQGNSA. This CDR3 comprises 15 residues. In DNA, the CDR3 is TGTGCCAGCAGCAAAAACGACAGGGACTATCAGCCCCAGCATTTT. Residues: CASSKNDRDYQPQHF.

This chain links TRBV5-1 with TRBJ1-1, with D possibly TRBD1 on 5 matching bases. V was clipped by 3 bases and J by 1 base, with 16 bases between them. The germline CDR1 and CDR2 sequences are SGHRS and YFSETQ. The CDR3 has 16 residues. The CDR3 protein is CASSYQTGQTNTEAFF. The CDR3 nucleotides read TGCGCCAGCAGCTACCAGACCGGACAAACGAACACTGAAGCTTTCTTT.